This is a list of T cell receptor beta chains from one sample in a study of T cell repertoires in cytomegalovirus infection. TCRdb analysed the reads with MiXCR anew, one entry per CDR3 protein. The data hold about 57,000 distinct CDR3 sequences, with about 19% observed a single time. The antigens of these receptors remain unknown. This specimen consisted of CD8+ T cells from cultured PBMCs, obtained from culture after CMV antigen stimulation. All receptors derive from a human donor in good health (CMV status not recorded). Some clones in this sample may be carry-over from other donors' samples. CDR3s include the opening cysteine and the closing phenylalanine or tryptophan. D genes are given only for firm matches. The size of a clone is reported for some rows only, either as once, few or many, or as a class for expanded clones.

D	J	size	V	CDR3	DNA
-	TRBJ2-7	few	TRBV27	CASSFTGSSYEQYF	TGTGCCAGCAGTTTCACGGGGAGCTCCTACGAGCAGTACTTC
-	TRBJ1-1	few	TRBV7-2	CASSPRSGERSRTPNTEAFF	TGTGCCAGCAGCCCTCGAAGTGGCGAGAGGTCCCGGACCCCGAACACTGAAGCTTTCTTT
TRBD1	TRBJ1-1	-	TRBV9	CASSVWDRTGYTEAFF	TGTGCCAGCAGCGTATGGGACAGGACCGGGTACACTGAAGCTTTCTTT
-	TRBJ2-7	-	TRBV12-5	CASGLVRTSVVSYEQYF	TGTGCTAGTGGTTTGGTACGTACGAGTGTGGTTAGTTACGAGCAGTACTTC
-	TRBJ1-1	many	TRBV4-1	CASSQDRGATEAFF	TGCGCCAGCAGCCAAGATCGGGGGGCAACTGAAGCTTTCTTT
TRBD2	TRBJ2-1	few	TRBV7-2	CASREAGGNNEQFF	TGTGCCAGCAGAGAAGCGGGGGGGAATAATGAGCAGTTCTTC
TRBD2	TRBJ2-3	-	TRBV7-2	CASSLWLAGGPESTDTQYF	TGTGCCAGCAGCTTATGGCTAGCGGGGGGGCCAGAGAGCACAGATACGCAGTATTTT
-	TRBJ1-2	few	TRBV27	CASSLHDRHGANYGYTF	TGTGCCAGCAGTCTACACGACCGTCACGGAGCTAACTATGGCTACACCTTC
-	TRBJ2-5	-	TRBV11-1	CASSFIPKTQYF	TGTGCCAGCAGCTTTATCCCCAAGACCCAGTACTTC
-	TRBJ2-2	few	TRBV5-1	CASSLGPRSTGELFF	TGCGCCAGCAGCCTGGGTCCTAGGAGCACCGGGGAGCTGTTTTTT
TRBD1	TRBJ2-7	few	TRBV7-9	CASSSFQSTGTEKQYF	TGTGCCAGCAGCTCCTTTCAATCTACCGGGACAGAAAAACAGTACTTC
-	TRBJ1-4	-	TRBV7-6	CASSLVVEGTNEKLFF	TGTGCCAGCAGCTTAGTCGTAGAGGGGACTAATGAAAAACTGTTTTTT
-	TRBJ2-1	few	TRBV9	CASSVQGERVDEQFF	TGTGCCAGCAGCGTCCAGGGAGAGAGGGTCGATGAGCAGTTCTTC
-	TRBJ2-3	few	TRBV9	CASSPGGVDTQYF	TGTGCCAGCAGCCCGGGTGGTGTTGATACGCAGTATTTT
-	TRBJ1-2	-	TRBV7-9	CASSLSDSNYGYTF	TGTGCCAGCAGCTTATCGGACAGTAACTATGGCTACACCTTC
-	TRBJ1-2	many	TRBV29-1	CSVEAQEAWNGYTF	TGCAGCGTTGAAGCACAAGAGGCGTGGAATGGCTACACCTTC
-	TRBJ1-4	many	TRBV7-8	CASSKSRGTTNEKLFF	TGTGCCAGCAGCAAATCCCGGGGCACAACTAATGAAAAACTGTTTTTT
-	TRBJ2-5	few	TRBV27	CASSLIAGSPETQYF	TGTGCCAGCAGTTTAATTGCGGGCTCACCGGAGACCCAGTACTTC
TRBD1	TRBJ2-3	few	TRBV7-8	CASSLYGQGTDTQYF	TGTGCCAGCAGCTTATACGGACAGGGTACAGATACGCAGTATTTT
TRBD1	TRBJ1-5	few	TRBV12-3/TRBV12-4	CASSRQGISNQPQHF	TGTGCCAGCAGCCGACAGGGGATTAGCAATCAGCCCCAGCATTTT
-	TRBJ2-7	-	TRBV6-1	CASSEPRDLTYEQYF	TGTGCCAGCAGTGAACCCCGGGACCTTACCTACGAGCAGTACTTC
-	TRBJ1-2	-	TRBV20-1	CSASSLGLSGGYTF	TGCAGTGCTAGTTCCTTAGGGCTTTCCGGAGGCTACACCTTC
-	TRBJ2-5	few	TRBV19	CASTPGRGQETQYF	TGTGCCAGTACCCCGGGACGGGGGCAAGAGACCCAGTACTTC
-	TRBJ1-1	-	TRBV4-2	CASSQGPNTEAFF	TGTGCCAGCAGCCAGGGACCGAACACTGAAGCTTTCTTT
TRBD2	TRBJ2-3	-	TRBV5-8	CASTWTSGSTDTQYF	TGTGCCAGCACCTGGACTAGCGGTAGCACAGATACGCAGTATTTT
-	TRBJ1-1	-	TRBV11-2	CASSSYLRMNTEAFF	TGTGCCAGCAGCTCCTACCTGCGAATGAACACTGAAGCTTTCTTT
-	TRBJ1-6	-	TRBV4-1	CASSQDRGYNSPLHF	TGCGCCAGCAGCCAAGACCGGGGCTATAATTCACCCCTCCACTTT
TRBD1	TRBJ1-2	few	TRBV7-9	CASSQDRESGYTF	TGTGCCAGCAGTCAGGACAGGGAAAGCGGCTACACCTTC
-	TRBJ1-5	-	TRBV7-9	CASSPNREQDSNQPQHF	TGTGCCAGCAGCCCAAACCGGGAACAGGATAGCAATCAGCCCCAGCATTTT
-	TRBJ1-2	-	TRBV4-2	CASSQDVWGLGYGYTF	TGTGCCAGCAGCCAAGATGTGTGGGGGCTGGGCTATGGCTACACCTTC
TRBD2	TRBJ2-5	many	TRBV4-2	CASSQERGGQETQYF	TGTGCCAGCAGCCAAGAGCGGGGGGGCCAAGAGACCCAGTACTTC
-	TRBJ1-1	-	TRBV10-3	CAISDSGRGQLTEAFF	TGTGCCATCAGTGACTCGGGCCGAGGACAGCTCACTGAAGCTTTCTTT
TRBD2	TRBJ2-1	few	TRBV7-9	CASSLRGGPLNEQFF	TGTGCCAGCAGCTTACGGGGGGGCCCTCTAAATGAGCAGTTCTTC
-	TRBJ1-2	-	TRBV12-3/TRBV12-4	CASSLIQTYGYTF	TGTGCCAGCAGTTTAATACAGACCTATGGCTACACCTTC
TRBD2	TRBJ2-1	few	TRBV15	CATSTGGNEQFF	TGTGCCACGAGCACGGGGGGCAATGAGCAGTTCTTC
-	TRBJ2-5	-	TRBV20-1	CSASIAAEETQYF	TGCAGTGCCTCCATAGCGGCTGAAGAGACCCAGTACTTC
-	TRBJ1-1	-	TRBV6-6	CASRGPDLTEAFF	TGTGCCAGCAGGGGACCAGACCTCACTGAAGCTTTCTTT
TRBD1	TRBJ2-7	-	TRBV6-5	CASSLTGGRFSYEQYF	TGTGCCAGCAGTTTAACAGGGGGCAGATTCTCCTACGAGCAGTACTTC
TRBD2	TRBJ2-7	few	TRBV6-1	CASSPGLADFYEQYF	TGTGCCAGCAGCCCTGGGCTAGCGGATTTCTACGAGCAGTACTTC
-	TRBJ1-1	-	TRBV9	CASSVGGSTEAFF	TGTGCCAGCAGCGTAGGCGGGAGCACTGAAGCTTTCTTT
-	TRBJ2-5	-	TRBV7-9	CASDGEGETQYF	TGTGCCAGCGACGGCGAGGGGGAGACCCAGTACTTC
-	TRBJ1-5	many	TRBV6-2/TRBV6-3	CASNVGFSNQPQHF	TGTGCCAGTAACGTTGGTTTTAGCAATCAGCCCCAGCATTTT
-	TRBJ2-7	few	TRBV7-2	CASSLEGGNSYEQYF	TGTGCCAGCAGCTTAGAGGGGGGTAACTCCTACGAGCAGTACTTC
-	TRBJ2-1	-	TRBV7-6	CASSLGVAYEQFF	TGTGCCAGCAGCTTAGGGGTAGCCTATGAGCAGTTCTTC
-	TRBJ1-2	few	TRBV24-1	CATSDLTPGGYGYTF	TGTGCCACCAGTGATTTGACACCCGGAGGGTATGGCTACACCTTC
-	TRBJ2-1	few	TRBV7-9	CASSSGRSSNEQFF	TGTGCCAGCAGCTCCGGGCGCTCCTCAAATGAGCAGTTCTTC
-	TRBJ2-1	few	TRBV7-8	CASSLEGVTQGNEQFF	TGTGCCAGCAGCTTAGAGGGGGTGACGCAGGGCAATGAGCAGTTCTTC
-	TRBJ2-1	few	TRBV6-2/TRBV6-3	CASSYPGSFYNEQFF	TGTGCCAGCAGTTACCCAGGGAGTTTCTACAATGAGCAGTTCTTC
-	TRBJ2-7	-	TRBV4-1	CASSQDRRETVSYEQYF	TGCGCCAGCAGCCAAGATAGAAGGGAGACAGTTTCTTACGAGCAGTACTTC